A selection of T cell receptor beta chains follows, all from one sample in a study of CD8 T cells in ankylosing spondylitis. TCRdb itself ran the 5' RACE reads through MiXCR, one entry per CDR3 protein. The repertoire holds around 430,000 distinct CDR3 sequences, with under 20% as singletons. The sequencing sample was made of blood, either unsorted or a sorted T cell fraction (not recorded which). All receptors derive from a male donor with ankylosing spondylitis. Both conserved end residues are part of each CDR3. Each record gives: D gene, J gene, V gene, clone size, CDR3 DNA, CDR3 protein. D genes are given only for firm matches. Size values are once, few and many counts, or a class for expanded clones, and some rows have none.

NA,TRBJ2-1,TRBV3-1,few,TGTGCCAGCAGCCAAGTTAGTAGCTCCTACAATGAGCAGTTCTTC,CASSQVSSSYNEQFF
NA,TRBJ2-5,TRBV3-1,NA,TGTGCCAGCAGCCGCTTGTCTGTGTGGGCCCAGTACTTC,CASSRLSVWAQYF
TRBD1,TRBJ1-2,TRBV29-1,NA,TGCAGCGTTGGACAGGGGAACTATGGCTACACCTTC,CSVGQGNYGYTF
NA,TRBJ2-3,TRBV2,few,TGTGCCAGCAGCCGATGGGAGGCAGATACGCAGTATTTT,CASSRWEADTQYF
TRBD1,TRBJ1-6,TRBV18,NA,TGTGCCAGCTCACCTGACAGGGAAAATTCACCCCTCCACTTT,CASSPDRENSPLHF
TRBD2,TRBJ2-3,TRBV20-1,few,TGCAGTGCTAGTGACCCCTTAGCGGGGGGAAAAGCAGATACGCAGTATTTT,CSASDPLAGGKADTQYF
TRBD1,TRBJ1-4,TRBV20-1,few,TGCAGTGCTAGGGCCACAGGGGTCTTTAATGAAAAACTGTTTTTT,CSARATGVFNEKLFF
NA,TRBJ1-1,TRBV5-1,few,TGCGCCAGCACCCGGGAAGGGGGGGCTGAAGCTTTCTTT,CASTREGGAEAFF
NA,TRBJ1-2,TRBV12-3/TRBV12-4,many,TGTGCCAGCAGCCCAGGGCAGGGTGTCTATGGCTACACCTTC,CASSPGQGVYGYTF
NA,TRBJ1-3,TRBV11-2,NA,TGTGCCAGCAGCTTAGAAAGGTTGCGGGGAAACACCATATATTTT,CASSLERLRGNTIYF
NA,TRBJ2-3,TRBV20-1,NA,TGCAGTGCTAGACGGGGGGCCACAGATACGCAGTATTTT,CSARRGATDTQYF
NA,TRBJ2-5,TRBV4-2,NA,TGTGCCAGCAGCCACCTCGGGGAGACCCAGTACTTC,CASSHLGETQYF
NA,TRBJ2-1,TRBV4-3,once,TGCGCCAGCAGCCAAGATAGCCTAGCACGTGGGGATGAGCAGTTCTTC,CASSQDSLARGDEQFF
NA,TRBJ1-1,TRBV6-1,few,TGTGCCAGCGTCCGACAGACAAACACTGAAGCTTTCTTT,CASVRQTNTEAFF
TRBD1,TRBJ2-7,TRBV14,NA,TGTGCCAGCAGATCCGGGACAGATTCCTACGAGCAGTACTTC,CASRSGTDSYEQYF
NA,TRBJ1-3,TRBV20-1,many,TGCAGTGCCGACCCCCCCTCTGGAAACACCATATATTTT,CSADPPSGNTIYF
NA,TRBJ2-3,TRBV5-1,NA,TGCGCCAGCAGCTTGGAAGTCTCAGATACGCAGTATTTT,CASSLEVSDTQYF
NA,TRBJ2-7,TRBV28,few,TGTGCCAGCAGAGGGGTTTATGAGCAGTACTTC,CASRGVYEQYF
NA,TRBJ1-5,TRBV20-1,NA,TGCAGTGCCAACAGGGTTGGCAATCAGCCCCAGCATTTT,CSANRVGNQPQHF
TRBD1,TRBJ2-7,TRBV12-3/TRBV12-4,NA,TGTGCCAGCAGTTTAAGGGACAGGGCCTACGAGCAGTACTTC,CASSLRDRAYEQYF
NA,TRBJ1-3,TRBV18,few,TGTGCCAGCACCCGGGAAACCACCCTCTCTGGAAACACCATATATTTT,CASTRETTLSGNTIYF
NA,TRBJ1-5,TRBV4-1,NA,TGCGCCAGCAGCCAAGAGGGTAACAAGCCCCAGCATTTT,CASSQEGNKPQHF
TRBD2,TRBJ2-5,TRBV4-1,few,TGCGCCAGCAGCCCAGGTACGGGACTACAGCAAGAGACCCAGTACTTC,CASSPGTGLQQETQYF
NA,TRBJ2-3,TRBV7-8,NA,TGTGCCAGCAGCCCCAGGGTTCTGAGCACAGATACGCAGTATTTT,CASSPRVLSTDTQYF
NA,TRBJ2-3,TRBV6-2/TRBV6-3,NA,TGTGCCAGCACCAGGCCCCCTACAGATACGCAGTATTTT,CASTRPPTDTQYF
NA,TRBJ1-1,TRBV30,few,TGTGCCTGGATTCGACAGTCGGGACCGGCTTTCTTT,CAWIRQSGPAFF
NA,TRBJ2-4,TRBV6-1,once,TGTGCCAGCAGTGCGACAGTGGATAACATTCAGTACTTC,CASSATVDNIQYF
NA,TRBJ2-7,TRBV5-1,few,TGCGCCAGCAGCTCCTCCGGAGGGGGCAGCGACGAGCAGTACTTC,CASSSSGGGSDEQYF
NA,TRBJ1-1,TRBV15,few,TGTGCCACCAGCAGGCAAAGGGTGAACACTGAAGCTTTCTTT,CATSRQRVNTEAFF
TRBD1,TRBJ1-2,TRBV29-1,NA,TGCAGCGTCACGACAGGGGGCAGTAATGGCTACACCTTC,CSVTTGGSNGYTF
TRBD1,TRBJ2-1,TRBV28,many,TGTGCCAGCAGTTCGGCAGGGGGCTTCTACAATGAGCAGTTCTTC,CASSSAGGFYNEQFF
NA,TRBJ2-3,TRBV7-2,few,TGTGCCAGCAGCTTAGCGCTCCGACTAGTCGGTGGAATGGATACGCAGTATTTT,CASSLALRLVGGMDTQYF
TRBD2,TRBJ2-3,TRBV20-1,NA,TGCAGTGCTAGAGGGAGAGGGTGGCGGGAGATCACAGATACGCAGTATTTT,CSARGRGWREITDTQYF
TRBD2,TRBJ2-7,TRBV28,NA,TGTGCCAGCAGTTTAGTACAGGCGGGAGGGGCGGGGCAGTACTTC,CASSLVQAGGAGQYF
TRBD2,TRBJ2-2,TRBV12-3/TRBV12-4,many,TGTGCCAGCAGTTTTGTTACTAGCGGGAGGGCCTGGGAGCTGTTTTTT,CASSFVTSGRAWELFF
NA,TRBJ2-1,TRBV12-3/TRBV12-4,many,TGTGCCAGCAGTCTCCGCGGGGTAGAGCATTTAGAGCAGTTCTTC,CASSLRGVEHLEQFF
TRBD2,TRBJ2-1,TRBV20-1,few,TGCAGTGCTCCGCGTAGCGGGAGACGCTACAATGAGCAGTTCTTC,CSAPRSGRRYNEQFF
NA,TRBJ1-3,TRBV5-1,NA,TGCGCCAGCAGGGAGACGGGGGGAACTGGAAACACCATATATTTT,CASRETGGTGNTIYF
TRBD1,TRBJ2-1,TRBV30,NA,TGTGCCTGGAGCAGGGACAGGCGCGATGAGCAGTTCTTC,CAWSRDRRDEQFF
NA,TRBJ2-5,TRBV2,few,TGTGCCAGCAGTCCGACTACAAACCTGGCGGCGGAGACCCAGTACTTC,CASSPTTNLAAETQYF
NA,TRBJ1-5,TRBV7-8,few,TGTGCCAGCAGCCCCGGTACAAAAGGGCCCACCAATCAGCCCCAGCATTTT,CASSPGTKGPTNQPQHF
TRBD1,TRBJ2-5,TRBV20-1,many,TGCAGTGCTAAAGAGGGGGCTCAAAAGACCCAGTACTTC,CSAKEGAQKTQYF
NA,TRBJ2-3,TRBV12-5,NA,TGTGCTAGTGGCTGGGGGGGCCAAGGAGATACGCAGTATTTT,CASGWGGQGDTQYF
TRBD1,TRBJ1-1,TRBV2,NA,TGTGCCAGCAGTGGTTCAGGGGGGGCTGTCACTGAAGCTTTCTTT,CASSGSGGAVTEAFF
TRBD2,TRBJ2-1,TRBV7-9,few,TGTGCCAGCAGCCCCCTAGCGGGGGGGCTCCATGAGCAGTTCTTC,CASSPLAGGLHEQFF
NA,TRBJ1-1,TRBV12-3/TRBV12-4,few,TGTGCCAGCAGTTTAGGGGTATCGAACACTGAAGCTTTCTTT,CASSLGVSNTEAFF
NA,TRBJ1-5,TRBV6-1,NA,TGTGCCAGCAGTAAAAAGGATGGGAATCAGCCCCAGCATTTT,CASSKKDGNQPQHF
NA,TRBJ2-3,TRBV20-1,few,TGCAGTGCTAGAGTAACGGGATCTAGCACAGATACGCAGTATTTT,CSARVTGSSTDTQYF
TRBD2,TRBJ2-7,TRBV4-3,NA,TGCGCCAGCAGCCAAGAGAGGGTACTCGGGAGGGCCCTTTTGGAGCAGTACTTC,CASSQERVLGRALLEQYF
TRBD2,TRBJ2-1,TRBV20-1,NA,TGCAGTGCTAGAGATCAGCGGGGGGGCTATGAGCAGTTCTTC,CSARDQRGGYEQFF